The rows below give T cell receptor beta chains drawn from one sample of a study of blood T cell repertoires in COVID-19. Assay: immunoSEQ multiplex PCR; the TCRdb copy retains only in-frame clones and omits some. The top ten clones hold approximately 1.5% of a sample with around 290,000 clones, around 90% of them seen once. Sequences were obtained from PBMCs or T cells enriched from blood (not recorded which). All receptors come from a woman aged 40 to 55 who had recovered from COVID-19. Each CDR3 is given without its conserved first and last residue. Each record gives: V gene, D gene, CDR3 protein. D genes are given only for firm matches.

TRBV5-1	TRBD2	ASSFALAGGTGELF
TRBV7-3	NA	ASSRGGTDTQY
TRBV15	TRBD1	ATSRQGQPVQQPQH
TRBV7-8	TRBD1	ASSLVYRDRGNLGYEQY
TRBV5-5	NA	ASSLARQGQNGYT
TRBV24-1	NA	ATSEAGGTTDTQY
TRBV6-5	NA	ASRGNYGYT
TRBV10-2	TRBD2	ASRTSSQETQY
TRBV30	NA	AWSVQGANYGYT
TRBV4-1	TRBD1	ASSQGGTGGHYGYT
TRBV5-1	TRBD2	ASSLALAGRDEQF
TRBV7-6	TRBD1	ASSYRRVGQSTDTQY
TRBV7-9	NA	ASSLMAGTHTDTQY
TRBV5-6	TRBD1	ASSPLGQGFLSNYGYT
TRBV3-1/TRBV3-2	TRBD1	ASSQENARTGGGGYT
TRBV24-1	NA	ATRDRNTGELF
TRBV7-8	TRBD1	ASSTGTGRNTEAF
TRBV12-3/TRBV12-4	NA	ASSSGGLGAF
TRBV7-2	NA	ASSLAHYNEQF
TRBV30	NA	AWSVEPLYGYT
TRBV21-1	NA	ASSKTSGPTNEKLF
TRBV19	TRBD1	ASRAKRQGNSPLH
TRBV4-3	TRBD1	ASSQAPGGNYGYT
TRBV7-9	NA	ASNKGGDKEQY
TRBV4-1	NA	ASSQNPTDARQF
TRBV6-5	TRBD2	ASSYLGTSEF
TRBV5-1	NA	ASSLFDRTVEQY
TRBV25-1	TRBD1	ASSEGTGDLANEKLF
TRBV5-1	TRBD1	ASSWISGGNDGYT
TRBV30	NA	AWSVGEDGEKLF
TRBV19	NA	ASSFSGFTTEAF
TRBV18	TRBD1	ASSRGQGNSPLH
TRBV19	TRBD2	ATTGLAEETQY
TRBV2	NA	ASSTTWSTEAF
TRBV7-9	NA	ASSPLRGNQPQH
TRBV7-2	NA	ASSTEGVGGYT
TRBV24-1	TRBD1	ATSDPRTGGKNEQF
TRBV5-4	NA	ASRPDRLNEAF
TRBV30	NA	AWSADSNQPQH
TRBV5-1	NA	ASSLASLNTEAF
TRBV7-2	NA	ASSLSPGVNTEAF
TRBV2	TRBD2	ASRGGDRGTSLYEQY